Listed here are 27 T cell receptor beta chains from one sample, sequenced in a study of sequential checkpoint blockade in melanoma. Libraries were prepared by immunoSEQ multiplex PCR; TCRdb keeps only in-frame clonotypes and omits some of them. In the table there are some 5,600 clones, roughly 80% of which are singletons. Treatment specified: randomized to nivolumab then ipilimumab (arm A) or the reverse (arm B). Source: CD8+ T cells sorted from blood (inferred from file names), taken from a patient given nivolumab and ipilimumab in sequence. All receptors come from a human patient with melanoma. Some clones in this sample may be carry-over from other donors' samples.

The rearrangement links TRBV7-8 to TRBJ1-6; no clear D. Germline CDR1 SGHVS, CDR2 FQNEAQ. This CDR3 has 11 residues. Trimming took off 6 bases at V and 8 bases at J, with 5 bases between the two ends. Here the CDR3 reads CASRLDSPLHF. In DNA form, the CDR3 reads TGTGCCAGCAGGCTAGATTCACCCCTCCACTTT.

The rearrangement joins TRBV19 to TRBJ1-2; D is uncertain. Looked up from germline, CDR1 is LNHDA and CDR2 is SQIVND (reference sequence). V was clipped by 8 bases and J by 2 bases, with 12 bases between them. There are 13 residues in the CDR3. CDR3 bases: TGTGCCAGTTCATACGGAGGGAACTATGGCTACACCTTC. Its translation: CASSYGGNYGYTF.

The chain carries TRBV2 and TRBJ2-3; TRBD2 matches 7 bases. The V gene end was trimmed by 6 bases and the J gene end by 6 bases; junction bases not matched to a gene: 6. This CDR3 has 13 residues. In germline, CDR1 is SNHLY, CDR2 FYNNEI. The CDR3 is CASRGLFPDTQYF. The CDR3 bases are TGTGCCAGCAGGGGACTATTTCCGGATACGCAGTATTTT.

The rearrangement links TRBV6-5 to TRBJ2-3; possibly TRBD2 for D (7 bases). The CDR3 has 14 residues. Deletions cut 4 bases from V and 10 bases from J, with 18 bases between. CDR1 and CDR2 from the germline V gene are MNHEY and SVGAGI. CDR3 sequence: CASSLSPAGAAQYF. The CDR3 DNA reads as TGTGCCAGCAGTTTGTCCCCGGCGGGGGCGGCGCAGTATTTT.

V and J are TRBV11-3 and TRBJ1-2; TRBD1 agrees at 9 bases. Germline lookup yields CDR1 SGHNT and CDR2 YENEEA. The CDR3 is made up of 15 amino acids. V lost 1 base and J lost 2; bases outside the gene matches: 2. The CDR3 DNA reads as TGTGCCAGCAGCTTAGGAGGGACAGGGAACTATGGCTACACCTTC. As protein: CASSLGGTGNYGYTF.

The chain employs TRBV27 and TRBJ1-2; tentative D call: TRBD1 (5 bases). CDR3 length equals 14 residues. V dropped 3 bases and J dropped 2 bases, with 10 bases sitting between them. Germline CDR1 is MNHEY and CDR2 is SMNVEV (reference sequence). CDR3 sequence: CASSFWGGNYGYTF. CDR3 nucleotide sequence: TGTGCCAGCAGTTTTTGGGGGGGAAACTATGGCTACACCTTC.

The chain carries TRBV9 and TRBJ2-5; TRBD2 agrees at 8 bases. This CDR3 region has 15 residues. V shed 0 bases, J shed 11 bases, and the junction held 12 bases outside the gene matches. Germline V gene lookup returns CDR1 SGDLS and CDR2 YYNGEE. CDR3 loop: CASSVGASGSYEQYF. The CDR3 nucleotides are TGTGCCAGCAGCGTAGGGGCTAGCGGGTCCTATGAGCAGTACTTC.

The chain combines TRBV7-9 with TRBJ1-2; no clear D gene. The CDR3 covers 13 residues. Germline-derived CDR1 and CDR2 are SEHNR and FQNEAQ (reference sequence). V was cut by 1 base and J by 5 bases, with 8 bases left in between. CDR3 DNA sequence: TGTGCCAGCAGCTTAGGCAGGACTTATGGCTACACCTTC. It is translated as CASSLGRTYGYTF.

The chain combines TRBV10-3 with TRBJ2-7; 7 bases fit TRBD1. This CDR3 has 13 amino acids. The junction had 9 bases not matched to a gene; V was cut back by 10 bases and J by 3 bases. Germline V gene sequence: CDR1 ENHRY, CDR2 SYGVKD. CDR3 in DNA: TGTGCCACCGAAGGGGACAGCCTCTACGAGCAGTACTTC. Residues: CATEGDSLYEQYF.

The gene calls are TRBV6-5 and TRBJ2-3; D is undetermined. V lost 0 bases and J 5 bases, leaving 12 bases between the germline ends. The germline CDR1 and CDR2 sequences are MNHEY and SVGAGI. The CDR3 has 15 residues. This chain's CDR3 is CASSYSRSFGDTQYF. CDR3 nucleotide sequence: TGTGCCAGCAGTTACTCCCGTTCCTTCGGAGATACGCAGTATTTT.

CDR3 region: CASRLREDSNQPQHF. In DNA, the CDR3 is TGTGCCAGCAGACTTAGGGAGGATAGCAATCAGCCCCAGCATTTT. The rearrangement uses TRBV28 and TRBJ1-5; D uncertain. V lost 6 bases to trimming and J lost 0 bases, with 12 bases between them. Germline-derived CDR1 and CDR2 are MDHEN and SYDVKM. CDR3 length: 15 amino acids. The variable domain in full, completed from reference TRBV28 and TRBJ1-5, reads DVKVTQSSRYLVKRTGEKVFLECVQDMDHENMFWYRQDPGLGLRLIYFSYDVKMKEKGDIPEGYSVSREKKERFSLILESASTNQTSMYLCASRLREDSNQPQHFGDGTRLSIL.

V is TRBV7-9 and J is TRBJ2-1, with a possible D match to TRBD1 (6 bases). Per the germline V gene, CDR1 is SEHNR and CDR2 is FQNEAQ (reference sequence). Trimming took 5 bases from V and 10 from J, leaving 18 bases between them. The CDR3 consists of 14 residues. The CDR3 DNA reads as TGTGCCAGCAGCCCTCCCCGCACAGGGTTGGAGCAGTTCTTC. It encodes CASSPPRTGLEQFF.

The chain joins TRBV19 to TRBJ2-1; 11 bases align to TRBD2. This CDR3 has 16 amino acids. Germline CDR1 reads LNHDA; CDR2 reads SQIVND (reference sequence). After removal of 6 bases from V and 9 bases from J, the junction contained 13 bases not matched to a gene. The CDR3 coding sequence is TGTGCCAGTAGCCTGACGATTAGCGGGGGGGCCACTGAGCAGTTCTTC. Residues: CASSLTISGGATEQFF. The entire variable domain, with the rest obtained from reference TRBV19 and TRBJ2-1, is as follows: DGGITQSPKYLFRKEGQNVTLSCEQNLNHDAMYWYRQDPGQGLRLIYYSQIVNDFQKGDIAEGYSVSREKKESFPLTVTSAQKNPTAFYLCASSLTISGGATEQFFGPGTRLTVL.

This rearrangement joins TRBV27 to TRBJ2-7; 8 bases map to TRBD1. This CDR3 is built from 13 residues. Germline CDR1 is MNHEY and CDR2 is SMNVEV (reference sequence). Trimming removed 4 bases from V and 3 bases from J; junction bases left unmatched: 2. CDR3 sequence reads: CASSSTGGYEQYF. The CDR3 nucleotides are TGTGCCAGCAGTTCAACAGGGGGCTACGAGCAGTACTTC.

The chain recombines TRBV4-1 with TRBJ1-5; 7 bases match TRBD1. V dropped 1 base and J dropped 2; count of bases not matched to a gene: 2. CDR3 size: 15 residues. In germline, CDR1 is MGHRA, CDR2 YSYEKL. The CDR3 DNA reads as TGCGCCAGCAGCCAAGTCGACAGGGGCAATCAGCCCCAGCATTTT. Protein: CASSQVDRGNQPQHF.

The chain recombines TRBV11-3 with TRBJ2-5; possibly TRBD1 for D (6 bases). CDR3 size: 16 residues. Germline V gene sequence: CDR1 SGHNT, CDR2 YENEEA. The V end lost 3 bases, the J end lost 5 bases, and 19 bases lay between the germline ends. This chain's CDR3 is CASSLPSDRRRETQYF. CDR3 sequence (DNA): TGTGCCAGCAGCTTGCCCTCCGACAGGCGCCGGGAGACCCAGTACTTC. The full variable domain, with the rest looked up from reference TRBV11-3 and TRBJ2-5, is EAGVVQSPRYKIIEKKQPVAFWCNPISGHNTLYWYLQNLGQGPELLIRYENEEAVDDSQLPKDRFSAERLKGVDSTLKIQPAELGDSAVYLCASSLPSDRRRETQYFGPGTRLLVL.

The chain employs TRBV10-3 and TRBJ2-7, with 7 bases fitting TRBD2. The germline V gene encodes CDR1 ENHRY and CDR2 SYGVKD. The CDR3 covers 13 residues. With V trimmed by 9 bases and J by 0 bases, 5 bases remained unmatched. The CDR3: CAMWGGSSYEQYF. CDR3 sequence (DNA): TGTGCCATGTGGGGGGGTAGCTCCTACGAGCAGTACTTC.

V usage is TRBV7-8 and J usage is TRBJ1-4; no clear D gene. V was pared by 0 bases and J by 2 bases, with 7 bases between. The CDR3 loop spans 15 amino acids. The germline gives CDR1 SGHVS, CDR2 FQNEAQ. This CDR3 reads CASSLARVTNEKLFF. CDR3 DNA: TGTGCCAGCAGCTTAGCGCGGGTGACTAATGAAAAACTGTTTTTT.

This chain joins TRBV5-1 and TRBJ2-7, with D perhaps matching TRBD2 (5 bases). The CDR3 runs 14 residues. V lost 1 base, J lost 1 base, and 9 bases lay in between. Germline CDR1 is SGHRS and CDR2 is YFSETQ. In DNA, the CDR3 is TGCGCCAGCAGCTTGCTTCGGGGTTCCTACGAGCAGTACTTC. It is translated as CASSLLRGSYEQYF.

The rearrangement joins TRBV19 to TRBJ1-1, with D perhaps matching TRBD1 (5 bases). This CDR3 has 17 amino acids. V was shortened by 4 bases and J by 0 bases, with 18 bases between the two germline ends. From germline, CDR1 is LNHDA and CDR2 SQIVND (reference sequence). DNA of the CDR3: TGTGCCAGTAGTAAGGGGAGGGTGGGGGGAATGAACACTGAAGCTTTCTTT. Translation: CASSKGRVGGMNTEAFF.

V gene TRBV4-1 combines with J gene TRBJ2-3; TRBD2 matches at 7 bases. Germline V gives CDR1 MGHRA, CDR2 YSYEKL. The length of the CDR3 is 12 residues. J lost 7 bases, V lost 3 bases, and 1 base had no gene match. CDR3 DNA sequence: TGCGCCAGCAGCCAGCGGGGGAATACGCAGTATTTT. It translates to CASSQRGNTQYF.

The chain links TRBV6-6 to TRBJ1-2, with 7 bases fitting TRBD1. V was pared by 7 bases and J by 5 bases, with 4 bases of the junction left unmatched. The CDR3 runs 12 residues. The germline CDR1 and CDR2 sequences are MNHNY and SVGAGI (reference sequence). The CDR3 loop reads CASTGDRYGYTF. The CDR3 bases are TGTGCCAGCACCGGGGACAGATATGGCTACACCTTC.

The sample holds a few counts of this clone. The V and J genes are TRBV5-4 and TRBJ1-1; the D is unclear. The CDR3 runs to 14 residues. Germline-derived CDR1 and CDR2 are SGHNT and YYREEE (reference sequence). Trimming removed 0 bases at V and 0 bases at J, with 6 bases between. CDR3 loop: CASSLVAVNTEAFF. CDR3 sequence (DNA): TGTGCCAGCAGCTTGGTTGCGGTGAACACTGAAGCTTTCTTT. Together with reference TRBV5-4 and TRBJ1-1, the CDR3 gives the full variable domain: ETGVTQSPTHLIKTRGQQVTLRCSSQSGHNTVSWYQQALGQGPQFIFQYYREEENGRGNFPPRFSGLQFPNYSSELNVNALELDDSALYLCASSLVAVNTEAFFGQGTRLTVV.

This chain uses TRBV2 with TRBJ2-1, with TRBD1 as a possible D gene (6 bases). V was cut by 2 bases and J by 6 bases, with 17 bases left in between. The CDR3 consists of 16 residues. The germline V gene has CDR1 SNHLY and CDR2 FYNNEI. CDR3 DNA sequence: TGTGCCAGCAGTGAATATTGGGGGCCCCCCGGCAATGAGCAGTTCTTC. Protein product: CASSEYWGPPGNEQFF.

The table lists this clone with a few counts. Other DNA sequences from this sample encode an identical CDR3 as well. This chain links TRBV2 with TRBJ1-4; a weak D match, TRBD1 (6 bases). V was cut by 6 bases and J by 0 bases, with 11 bases left in between. This CDR3 contains 15 residues. Germline V gene data show CDR1 as SNHLY and CDR2 as FYNNEI. CDR3 sequence: CASSGDTSTNEKLFF. The CDR3 coding sequence is TGTGCCAGCAGCGGGGACACGTCAACTAATGAAAAACTGTTTTTT.

In the case of this clone: Distinct nucleotide sequences in the sample also encode this CDR3. This chain links TRBV4-1 with TRBJ1-3; D possibly corresponds to TRBD1 (5 bases). CDR1 is MGHRA, CDR2 YSYEKL, per germline. Trimming pared 0 bases from V and 0 bases from J, leaving 9 bases between. The CDR3 extends over 16 amino acids. CDR3 sequence: CASSQDHRHSGNTIYF. In DNA form, the CDR3 reads TGCGCCAGCAGCCAAGATCACAGGCACTCTGGAAACACCATATATTTT.

V is TRBV6-5 and J is TRBJ2-3; D possibly corresponds to TRBD2 (5 bases). The ends were cut back, 7 bases at V and 1 base at J, with 12 bases in the middle. The CDR3 extends over 14 amino acids. The V gene's germline CDR1 is MNHEY and CDR2 SVGAGI. The CDR3 bases are TGTGCCAGCACGGCCGGGGATGGCACAGATACGCAGTATTTT. Translated: CASTAGDGTDTQYF.